Shown below are 7 T cell receptor beta chains from a single sample sequenced in a study of CD8 T cells in ankylosing spondylitis. TCRdb re-analysed the 5' RACE reads in MiXCR, keeping a single row per CDR3 protein. Among around 280,000 distinct CDR3 sequences listed, 20% were seen once. Sequencing was carried out using blood, either unsorted or a sorted T cell fraction (not recorded which). These receptors originate from a male donor with ankylosing spondylitis or in good health (not recorded which).

This clonotype turned up a few times. The rearrangement links TRBV5-1 to TRBJ1-6, with 8 bases fitting TRBD1. Germline values: CDR1 SGHRS, CDR2 YFSETQ. The trim removed 2 bases at V and 8 bases at J, leaving 6 bases unmatched. The CDR3 consists of 15 residues. This CDR3 is CASSFTGQADSPLHF. The CDR3 DNA reads as TGCGCCAGCAGCTTTACGGGACAGGCGGATTCACCCCTCCACTTT.

The chain has TRBV28 and TRBJ1-5; D unresolved. This CDR3 spans 14 amino acids. Trimming took 7 bases from V and 0 from J, leaving 10 bases between them. Germline CDR1 is MDHEN and CDR2 is SYDVKM. The CDR3 protein is CASTTVDSNQPQHF. CDR3 nucleotide sequence: TGTGCCAGCACAACGGTTGATAGCAATCAGCCCCAGCATTTT. Drawing the rest from reference TRBV28 and TRBJ1-5, the complete variable domain is DVKVTQSSRYLVKRTGEKVFLECVQDMDHENMFWYRQDPGLGLRLIYFSYDVKMKEKGDIPEGYSVSREKKERFSLILESASTNQTSMYLCASTTVDSNQPQHFGDGTRLSIL.

This clonotype was seen only a few times. The chain is built from TRBV29-1 and TRBJ2-1, with D tentatively TRBD1 (7 bases). The V and J ends lost 5 bases and 1 base respectively, with 12 bases between them. The CDR3 has 14 amino acids. Germline-derived CDR1 and CDR2 are SQVTM and ANQGSEA. The CDR3 loop is CSVRPGGSYNEQFF. CDR3 bases: TGCAGCGTTCGCCCAGGGGGGTCCTACAATGAGCAGTTCTTC.

V usage is TRBV6-1 and J usage is TRBJ2-7; 9 bases agree with TRBD1. The CDR3 totals 15 residues. The germline CDR1 and CDR2 sequences are MNHNS and SASEGT. V lost 5 bases and J lost 0; bases outside the gene matches: 5. For the CDR3, the DNA is TGTGCCAGCAGTAGGGACAGGGATAGCTCCTACGAGCAGTACGTC. Residues: CASSRDRDSSYEQYV.

The table lists this clonotype with a few counts. The chain links TRBV3-1 to TRBJ1-6; the match to TRBD1 covers 7 bases. CDR1 and CDR2 from the germline V gene are LGHDT and YNNKEL (reference sequence). The CDR3 loop spans 14 amino acids. V trimming: 4 bases; J trimming: 9 bases; junction bases outside the gene matches: 6. The CDR3 nucleotides are TGTGCCAGCAGCCCCAGACAGGGTAGTTCACCCCTCCACTTT. Protein product: CASSPRQGSSPLHF.

The V gene is TRBV27, the J gene TRBJ2-3, with D perhaps matching TRBD1 (5 bases). There are 12 residues in the CDR3. Trimming left V 5 bases short and J 7 bases short, with 10 bases between. The V gene's germline CDR1 is MNHEY and CDR2 SMNVEV (reference sequence). In DNA, the CDR3 is TGTGCCAGCAGTGAACAGGACAATACGCAGTATTTT. Its protein is CASSEQDNTQYF.

DNA for the CDR3: TGTGCCAGCAGCCGCATCGGGACTAGCGGGGCGGATACGCAGTATTTT. Translated: CASSRIGTSGADTQYF. The chain uses TRBV7-9 and TRBJ2-3; TRBD2 agrees at 13 bases. This CDR3 region has 16 residues. CDR1 is SEHNR, CDR2 FQNEAQ, per germline (reference sequence). V shed 5 bases, J shed 6 bases, and the junction held 8 bases outside the gene matches.